This T cell receptor beta chain was captured in a study of human T cells and chemical hapten exposure. Study as a whole: Patients got weekly scalp diphenylcyclopropenone doses over the approximately 25-week study.

V lost 5 bases and J 3 bases, leaving 14 bases between the germline ends. The length of the CDR3 is 14 residues. CDR1 is MNHEY, CDR2 SVGEGT, per germline. TCRdb re-analysed the RACE reads in MiXCR, keeping a single row per CDR3 protein. This sample has around 150,000 distinct CDR3 sequences; roughly 15% occur once, and the top ten carry 1.7%. Stated time point: patch test 1, 2 weeks after DPC sensitization. Described treatment: therapeutic diphenylcyclopropenone sensitization with weekly scalp DPC. There are a few counts of this clonotype. Sequencing used whole blood, obtained in connection with sensitization to the hapten diphenylcyclopropenone (DPC). This chain connects TRBV6-2 or TRBV6-3 to TRBJ2-7, with a weak D call TRBD2 (6 bases). The receptor's source is a woman aged 25 to 39 with alopecia areata. Some clones in this sample may be carry-over from other donors' samples. The CDR3 coding sequence is TGTGCCAGCAGTACCCTCGGGAGAAACTACGAGCAGTACTTC. Protein product: CASSTLGRNYEQYF.